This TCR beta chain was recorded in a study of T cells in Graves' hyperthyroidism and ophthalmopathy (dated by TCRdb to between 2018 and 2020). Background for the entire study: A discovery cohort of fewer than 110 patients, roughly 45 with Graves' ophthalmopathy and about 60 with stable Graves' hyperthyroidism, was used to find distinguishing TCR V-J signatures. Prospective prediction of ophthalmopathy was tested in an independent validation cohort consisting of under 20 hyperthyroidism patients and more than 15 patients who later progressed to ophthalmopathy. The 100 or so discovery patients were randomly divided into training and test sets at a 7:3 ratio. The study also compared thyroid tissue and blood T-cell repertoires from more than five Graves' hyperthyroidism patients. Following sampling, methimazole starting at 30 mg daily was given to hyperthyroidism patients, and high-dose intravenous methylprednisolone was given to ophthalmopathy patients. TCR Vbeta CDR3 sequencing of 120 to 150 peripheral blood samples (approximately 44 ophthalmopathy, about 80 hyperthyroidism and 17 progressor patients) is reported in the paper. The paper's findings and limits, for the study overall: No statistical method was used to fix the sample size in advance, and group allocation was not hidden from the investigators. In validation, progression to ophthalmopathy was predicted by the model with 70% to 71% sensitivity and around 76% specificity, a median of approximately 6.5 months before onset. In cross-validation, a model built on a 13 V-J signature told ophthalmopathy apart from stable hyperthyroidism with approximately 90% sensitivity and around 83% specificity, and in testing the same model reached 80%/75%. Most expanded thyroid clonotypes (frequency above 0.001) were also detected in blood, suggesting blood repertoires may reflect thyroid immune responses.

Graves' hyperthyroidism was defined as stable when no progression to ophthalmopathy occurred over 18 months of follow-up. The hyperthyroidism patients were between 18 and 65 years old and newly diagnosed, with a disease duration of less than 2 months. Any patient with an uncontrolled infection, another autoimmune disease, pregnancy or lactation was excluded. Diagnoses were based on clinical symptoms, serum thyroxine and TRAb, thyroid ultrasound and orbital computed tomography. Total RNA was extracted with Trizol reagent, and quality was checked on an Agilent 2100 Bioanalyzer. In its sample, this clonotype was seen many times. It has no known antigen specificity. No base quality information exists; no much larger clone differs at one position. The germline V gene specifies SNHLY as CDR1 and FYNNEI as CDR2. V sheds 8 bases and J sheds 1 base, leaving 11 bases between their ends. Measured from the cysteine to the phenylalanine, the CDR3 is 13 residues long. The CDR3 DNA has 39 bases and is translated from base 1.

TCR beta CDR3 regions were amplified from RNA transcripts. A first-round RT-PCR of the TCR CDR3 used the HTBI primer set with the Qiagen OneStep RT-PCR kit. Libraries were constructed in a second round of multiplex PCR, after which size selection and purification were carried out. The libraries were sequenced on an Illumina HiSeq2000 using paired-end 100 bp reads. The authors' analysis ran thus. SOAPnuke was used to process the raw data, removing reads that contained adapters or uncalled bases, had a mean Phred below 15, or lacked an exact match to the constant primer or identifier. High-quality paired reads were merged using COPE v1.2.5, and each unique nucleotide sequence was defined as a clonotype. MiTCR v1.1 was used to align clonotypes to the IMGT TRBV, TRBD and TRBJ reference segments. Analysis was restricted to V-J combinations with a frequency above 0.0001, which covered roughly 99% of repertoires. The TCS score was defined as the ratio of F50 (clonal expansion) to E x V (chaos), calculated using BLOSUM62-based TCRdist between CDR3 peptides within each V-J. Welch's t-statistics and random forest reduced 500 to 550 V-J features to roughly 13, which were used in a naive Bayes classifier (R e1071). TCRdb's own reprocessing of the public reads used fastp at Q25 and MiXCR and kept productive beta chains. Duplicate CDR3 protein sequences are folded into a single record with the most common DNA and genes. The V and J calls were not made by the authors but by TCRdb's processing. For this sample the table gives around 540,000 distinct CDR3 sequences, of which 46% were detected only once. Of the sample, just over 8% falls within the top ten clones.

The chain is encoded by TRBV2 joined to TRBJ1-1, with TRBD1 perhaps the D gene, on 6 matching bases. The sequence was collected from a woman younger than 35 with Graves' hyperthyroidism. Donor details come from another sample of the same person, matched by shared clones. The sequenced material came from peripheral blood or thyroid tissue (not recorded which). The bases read TGTGCCAGCGCGGGGGCAACGAACACTGAAGCTTTCTTT. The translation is CASAGATNTEAFF.